This TCR beta chain was found in a study of immune evolution from preneoplasia to lung adenocarcinoma (dated by TCRdb to the early 2020s). For context, the study as a whole: The study used immune gene expression, TCR sequencing and multiplex immunofluorescence to profile the immune contexture of lung adenocarcinoma precursors and invasive adenocarcinoma. Class I HLA alleles were inferred from exome data with POLYSOLVER, and allele-specific HLA loss was detected with LOHHLA. The overall cohort was made up of around 57 patients with pulmonary nodules who had surgical resection. A total of more than 40 patients contributed TCR sequencing data. Sample size was based on specimen availability rather than a prior power calculation. Resected precursor lesions (AAH, AIS, MIA) and invasive adenocarcinomas were compared with paired morphologically normal lung tissue. The immune data were combined with whole exome sequencing and methylation data from the same cohort of nodules. According to the study, over a hundred samples were used for TCR sequencing.

Using the immunoSEQ hsTCRbeta Kit, TCR beta CDR3 regions were sequenced from DNA. The paper's data handling went like this. The ImmunoSEQ Analyzer was used to analyse the TCR sequencing data. T cell clonality was defined as 1 minus Pielou's evenness, as computed on productive rearrangements. To measure T cell diversity, the inverse Simpson index was applied to productive templates. T cell density was TCR beta template counts normalized to usable DNA, estimated by amplifying and sequencing housekeeping genes. Two-sided Kruskal-Wallis tests were used to compare TCR metrics between histologic stages. This immuneACCESS table, as held by TCRdb, lists in-frame sequences with V and J called but not all clones. Of the missing ones, under half trace to an unresolved V gene in checked studies; the others have no known cause. The V and J calls and clone size are taken from that table; D and trimming were inferred from the DNA. The table for this sample lists over 2,000 clones; 80% of them were counted only once. Of the sample, approximately 13% falls within the top ten clones.

The patients had resection in Japan or China between about 2013 and 2017. The histologic diagnosis of each case was independently confirmed on H&E slides by two lung cancer pathologists. FFPE tissue was used for DNA isolation with the AllPrep DNA/RNA FFPE Kit. Points on this clone: Its antigen is not yet known. The junction does not match germline at one end; this may be a read error.

What the study reported, not specific to this receptor: Normal lung had the highest top T cell clone frequencies, which appeared to decline progressively from AAH through AIS, MIA and invasive adenocarcinoma. Clonality was highest in normal lung, while later-stage lesions appeared to have lower clonality but higher T cell density and diversity. Because all patients were from Japan and China, applicability to Western populations was uncertain. The findings were based on association rather than direct causation, and larger cohorts with long-term follow-up and longitudinal biopsies were deemed needed.

The germline V gene (reference sequence) yields SGHNT for CDR1 and YYREEE for CDR2. The CDR3 goes from the cysteine to the phenylalanine over 16 residues. Only the CDR3 region is kept as DNA, spanning 48 bases read in frame from base 1. The sequence was obtained from a person in their sixties with lung adenocarcinoma. In this chain, TRBV5-4 is recombined with TRBJ2-3, and 12 junctional nucleotides match TRBD2. Sequences were obtained from FFPE normal lung tissue adjacent to the tumor. The CDR3 corresponds to CASSGTTSGRRDMQYF. The DNA sequence is TGTGCCAGCAGCGGGACGACTAGCGGGAGAAGAGATATGCAGTATTTT.